This entry is about one TCR beta chain. This specimen comes from a study of blood T cell repertoires in COVID-19. This CDR3 has 17 amino acids. CDR1 is SGHAT and CDR2 is FQNNGV in the germline V gene. V lost 5 bases and J lost 7, with 23 bases in between. Sequencing was performed with immunoSEQ multiplex PCR; in TCRdb, only in-frame clones are kept and a portion is missing. The data contain 55,000 to 75,000 clones, around 83% of them singletons. The receptor comes from a human donor in a cohort sampled during active COVID-19. The chain uses TRBV11-2 and TRBJ2-2; D possibly corresponds to TRBD2 (5 bases). Specimen: peripheral blood. CDR3 loop: CASSANPRGPKGGELFF. The CDR3 DNA is TGTGCCAGCAGCGCGAATCCTAGAGGGCCCAAGGGCGGGGAGCTGTTTTTT.